This entry concerns a single TCR beta chain. What antigen it recognizes has not been identified. No much larger clonotype is one base removed from it; base qualities were not supplied. Counted from cysteine to phenylalanine, this CDR3 has 13 amino acids. Here the CDR3 DNA is all that survives: 39 bases in frame from base 1. The germline V gene provides CDR1 MNHEY and CDR2 SVGAGI. V is pared back by 8 bases and J by 2 bases, with 10 bases lying between the germline termini. The data were taken from a study of T cell responses to AZD1222 COVID-19 vaccine (dated by TCRdb to the early 2020s). Describing the broader study: A total of 233 trial participants underwent TCR sequencing, of whom about 210 had received two doses of AZD1222 and some 25 had received two doses of the MenACWY control vaccine. Trial participants were enrolled into age subgroups of 18-55, 56-69 and 70-plus years, which contained about 150, 28 and 57 TCR-sequenced participants, respectively. The investigation overall reported the following: CD4 TCRs associated with the vaccine covered the entire spike protein, and the dominant responses were in regions 160-218 and 743-854. Because no samples from the day 14 peak response were available, repertoires could be characterized only after the peak T cell response. Conclusions about previously exposed vaccinees are limited, since just a handful of AZD1222 recipients were seropositive for SARS-CoV-2 at baseline. After two AZD1222 doses, spike-specific TCR breadth and depth were significantly higher than at day 0 and than in MenACWY recipients. Epitopes outside the regions mutated in the B.1.351 and B.1.1.7 variants were reportedly recognized by nearly half of the unique spike-specific TCRs. Participants were mostly white British and included more females than males, and it was suggested by the authors that clonal diversity may have been underestimated. The 56-69-year group was small, and its depth increase did not reach significance, likely because of low power.

Per the publication, the time point label means: baseline before first vaccination. The meaning of the sample's treatment or condition label: meningococcal conjugate vaccine given as trial control. Samples from vaccinated people were obtained from the UK trials COV001 and COV002, which included a single-blind randomized controlled phase 2/3 trial of AZD1222 (ChAdOx1 nCoV-19) in healthy adults. Trial participant PBMC samples were collected at day 0 and day 28 after the second dose for TCRbeta chain sequencing. The CDR3 regions of human TCRbeta chains were subjected to immunosequencing. Per the source publication's procedure: Repertoire TCRs were matched against a reference library of SARS-CoV-2-specific TCRs generated with the MIRA antigen-specificity platform. Breadth was defined as the fraction of unique TCRs that were SARS-CoV-2-associated, and depth was defined as the fraction of total T cells that were SARS-CoV-2-associated. Using the MIRA data, every spike-specific TCR was mapped to the spike region that the TCR reacted to and assigned to either a CD4 or a CD8 class. Log10-transformed breadth and depth values were compared by one-way ANOVA with Sidak's multiple comparisons tests. TCRdb carries this immuneACCESS record with in-frame sequences only. Its versions omit some clonotypes, under half of them owing to an unresolved V gene in the studies checked, with the rest unexplained. That table is the source of V, J and clone size, and D and trimming were worked out from the DNA. In all, the sample holds roughly 150,000 clones, and 70% to 90% of those were seen once. Jointly, the top ten make up roughly 3.5% of the sample.

This TCR derives from an adult in good health. The rearranged segments are TRBV6-5 and TRBJ2-1, with a tentative D gene TRBD2 over 7 matching bases. The sample was peripheral blood, taken on day 0 of MenACWY control vaccination. The CDR3 protein: CASGGATYNEQFF. At the DNA level, the sequence is TGTGCCAGCGGGGGGGCAACCTACAATGAGCAGTTCTTC.